A selection of T cell receptor beta chains follows, all from one sample in a study of T cells after yellow fever vaccination. TCRdb called the 5' RACE reads again in MiXCR, with one record for every CDR3 protein. The data show 450,000 to 650,000 distinct CDR3 sequences, 21% seen once. This specimen consisted of PBMCs, obtained roughly 20 days after the first yellow fever vaccination. These receptors came from a man younger than 35 who received the YFV17D yellow fever vaccine. CDR3s include the opening cysteine and the closing phenylalanine or tryptophan. A D gene is named only where the DNA matches it firmly. Clone sizes are given selectively: once, few, many, or a class where the clone is expanded.

V	size	D	J	length	DNA	CDR3
TRBV5-4	few	.	TRBJ1-4	16	TGTGCCAGCAGCATAAACAGTGCTATATCCCCTGAAGGACTGTTTTTT	CASSINSAISPEGLFF
TRBV12-3/TRBV12-4	.	TRBD1	TRBJ2-7	15	TGTGCCAGCAGTTTTACAGGGGCAGGAGCCTACGAGCAGTACTTC	CASSFTGAGAYEQYF
TRBV19	.	.	TRBJ2-7	15	TGTGCCACCCGAGGTTTGTATAAAGAGACCTACGAGCAGTACTTC	CATRGLYKETYEQYF
TRBV5-1	.	.	TRBJ1-1	14	TGCGCCAGCAGGCAATCTACAGCGAACACTGAAGCTTACTTT	CASRQSTANTEAYF
TRBV20-1	.	TRBD1	TRBJ2-7	16	TGCAGTGCTAGGCCCCCGGGGACAGCCTTAACCTACGAGCAGTACTTC	CSARPPGTALTYEQYF
TRBV4-1	.	.	TRBJ1-1	15	TGCGCCAGCAGCCAAGATGTTCTCCAGGGGACTGAAGCTTTCTTT	CASSQDVLQGTEAFF
TRBV5-1	few	.	TRBJ2-1	13	TGCGCCAGCAGCTCACCCCCCGGGACAGAGCAGTTCTTC	CASSSPPGTEQFF
TRBV7-2	.	TRBD1	TRBJ2-3	13	TGTGCCAGCACGACAGGGTCCACAGATACGCAGTATTTT	CASTTGSTDTQYF
TRBV4-3	few	.	TRBJ2-2	16	TGCGCCAGCAGCGCCTTGGCAGGGACGAACACCGGGGAGCTGTTTTTT	CASSALAGTNTGELFF
TRBV5-1	few	.	TRBJ2-7	14	TGCGCCAGCAGACGGCTGTCAGGTTCCTACGAGCAGTACTTC	CASRRLSGSYEQYF
TRBV20-1	few	TRBD2	TRBJ2-1	13	TGCAGTGCTATAAGCGGGGGGGCCTGGGAGCAGTTCTTC	CSAISGGAWEQFF
TRBV19	few	TRBD2	TRBJ2-2	16	TGTGCCAGTAGGGGGCTAGCGGGGCGAACCACCGGGGAGCTGTTTTTT	CASRGLAGRTTGELFF
TRBV3-1	.	.	TRBJ2-7	12	TGTGCCAGCAGCCAACAAACCTACGAGCAGTACTTC	CASSQQTYEQYF
TRBV6-1	.	TRBD1	TRBJ2-5	15	TGTGCCAGCAGTCCAGGGACAGGCGAGTGGGGGACCCAGTACTTC	CASSPGTGEWGTQYF
TRBV9	.	.	TRBJ1-1	15	TGTGCCAGCAGCGTATCGGGAGGCATGAACACTGAAGCTTTCTTT	CASSVSGGMNTEAFF
TRBV20-1	.	.	TRBJ1-4	15	TGCAGTGCTCCTCCTCCGCTATCTAGAGAGGAAAAACTGTTTTTT	CSAPPPLSREEKLFF
TRBV6-1	.	.	TRBJ1-3	14	TGTGCCAGCAGCCCGCCGCCCCCAGGAAACACCATATATTTT	CASSPPPPGNTIYF
TRBV28	few	TRBD1	TRBJ2-5	13	TGTGCCAGCAGTTTTCAGGGGGCAGCGGCCCAGTACTTC	CASSFQGAAAQYF
TRBV5-1	.	.	TRBJ1-1	14	TGCGCCAGCAGCTTGGCTCACTGGGACACTGAAGCTCTCTTT	CASSLAHWDTEALF
TRBV5-1	few	TRBD1	TRBJ2-6	15	TGCGCCAGCAGTGCAGGGGGCTTCGGGGCCAACGTCCTGACTTTC	CASSAGGFGANVLTF
TRBV20-1	few	.	TRBJ1-2	12	TGCAGTGCTAGAACACGGGCCTATGGCTACACCTTC	CSARTRAYGYTF
TRBV7-2	few	TRBD2	TRBJ2-7	14	TGTGCCAGCAGCCGGGGGGGGGGCGTTTACGAGCAGTACTTC	CASSRGGGVYEQYF
TRBV29-1	few	.	TRBJ1-6	9	TGCAGCGTTGATTCACCCCTCCACTTT	CSVDSPLHF
TRBV29-1	.	.	TRBJ1-1	14	TGCAGCGTGGATGCCGGGGTTATGAACACTGAAGCTTTCTTT	CSVDAGVMNTEAFF
TRBV15	.	.	TRBJ1-2	13	TGTGCCACCAGCAGACAGGGCGACTATGGCTACACCTTC	CATSRQGDYGYTF
TRBV7-6	few	TRBD2	TRBJ2-3	17	TGTGCCAGCAGCTTAACTAGCGGGGGGATTCGCACAGATACGCAGTATTTT	CASSLTSGGIRTDTQYF
TRBV5-5	.	.	TRBJ2-1	13	TGTGCCAGCAGCAGGGGGATGAGGGATGAGCAGTTCTTC	CASSRGMRDEQFF
TRBV20-1	few	.	TRBJ1-1	15	TGCAGTGCTCGACAGGACAAGACCCCCTGGACTGAAGCTTTCTTT	CSARQDKTPWTEAFF
TRBV12-3/TRBV12-4	few	TRBD2	TRBJ2-3	13	TGTGCCAGCAGCACTGTGGGGGGGGATACGCAGTATTTT	CASSTVGGDTQYF
TRBV15	.	.	TRBJ1-6	16	TGTGCCACCAGCAGAACCTTGGGGGGAGGCGATTCACCCCTCCACTTT	CATSRTLGGGDSPLHF
TRBV29-1	.	.	TRBJ2-5	13	TGCAGCGTTGCCAAGGTGATACAAGAGACCCAGTACTTC	CSVAKVIQETQYF
TRBV4-1	.	TRBD2	TRBJ2-2	19	TGCGCCAGCAGCCCGACGCCTAGCGGGGGCTGGAGGAACACCGGGGAGCTGTTTTTT	CASSPTPSGGWRNTGELFF
TRBV20-1	.	TRBD2	TRBJ2-5	15	TGCAGCGCTGGCCTGGCGGGGGGGGCCCAAGAGACCCAGTACTTC	CSAGLAGGAQETQYF
TRBV18	few	.	TRBJ2-6	16	TGTGCCAGCTCACCACTTATAAGGACCGGGGCCAACGTCCTGACTTTC	CASSPLIRTGANVLTF
TRBV6-1	.	.	TRBJ1-2	14	TGTGCCAGCAGCCCTAGACAGGAGCTCGATGGCTACACCTTC	CASSPRQELDGYTF
TRBV19	.	.	TRBJ2-2	14	TGTGCCAGTAGTATAGAGTCGTACACCGGGGAGCTGTTTTTT	CASSIESYTGELFF
TRBV7-2	.	.	TRBJ2-1	13	TGTGCCAGCAGCTTTACGGGGGTGAATGAGCAGTTCTTC	CASSFTGVNEQFF
TRBV20-1	few	.	TRBJ1-1	14	TGCAGTGCTGCTCAGGGTGGGATGAACACTGAAGCTTTCTTT	CSAAQGGMNTEAFF
TRBV27	few	.	TRBJ2-1	16	TGTGCCAGCAGTTTATCGAGGGGGAGCTCCTACAATGAGCAGTTCTTC	CASSLSRGSSYNEQFF
TRBV7-2	.	.	TRBJ1-4	13	TGTGCCAGCAGCCTCAACAGGGTTGAAAAACTGTTTTTT	CASSLNRVEKLFF
TRBV4-3	.	.	TRBJ2-3	15	TGCGCCAGCAGCTGGCGACAGGCGGGCACAGATACGCAGTATTTT	CASSWRQAGTDTQYF
TRBV5-1	many	TRBD2	TRBJ2-1	15	TGCGCCAGCAGCTCTAGCGGGGGGGTTATTAATGAGCAGTTCTTC	CASSSSGGVINEQFF
TRBV7-2	.	TRBD1	TRBJ1-2	13	TGTGCCAGCAGCTTAACACAGGGGGACGCCTACACCTTC	CASSLTQGDAYTF
TRBV5-1	.	.	TRBJ2-3	13	TGCGCCAGCAGCCCTCGAGCCGAGGGGACGCAGTATTTT	CASSPRAEGTQYF
TRBV18	.	TRBD1	TRBJ1-2	13	TGTGCCAGCTCGTCGGACAGGGACTATGGCTACACCTTC	CASSSDRDYGYTF
TRBV7-9	once	.	TRBJ2-7	16	TGTGCCAGCAGCCAACAACAGGGTATGAATTTCTACGAGCAGTACTTC	CASSQQQGMNFYEQYF
TRBV20-1	few	.	TRBJ1-1	12	TGCAGTGCTAGAGGTACGGGCACTGAAGCTTTCTTT	CSARGTGTEAFF
TRBV12-3/TRBV12-4	.	.	TRBJ2-2	12	TGTGCCAGCAGGAAGCAAACCGGGGAGCTGTTTTTT	CASRKQTGELFF
TRBV15	few	TRBD2	TRBJ2-1	13	TGTGCCATTCATAGCGGGGGGGCTGATGAGCAGTTCTTC	CAIHSGGADEQFF
TRBV12-3/TRBV12-4	few	TRBD2	TRBJ2-1	14	TGTGCCAGCCTCGGCGCGGGGGGAAAAAATGAGCAGTTCTTC	CASLGAGGKNEQFF
TRBV4-2	few	.	TRBJ2-2	18	TGTGCCAGCAGCCCGATATGGACCCACCACGGGAACACCGGGGAGCTGTTTTTT	CASSPIWTHHGNTGELFF
TRBV30	few	.	TRBJ2-5	13	TGTGCCTGGAGTGGGGGGCATAAAGAGACCCAGTACTTC	CAWSGGHKETQYF
TRBV12-3/TRBV12-4	few	TRBD1	TRBJ1-2	16	TGTGCCAGCAGTTGGGGACAGGTGACGCCAAACTATGGCTACACCTTC	CASSWGQVTPNYGYTF
TRBV9	few	.	TRBJ2-5	13	TGTGCCAGCAGCGTAGCTCCGGACGGGGGCCCTTACTTC	CASSVAPDGGPYF